This is a list of T cell receptor beta chains from one sample in a study of memory CD4+ T cells and cytomegalovirus serostatus. This table comes from immunoSEQ multiplex PCR, and its TCRdb copy is limited to in-frame clones, with some not included. Of tens of thousands of clones listed, around 79% were seen once; the top ten hold more than 0.75%. The sequenced material came from memory CD4+ T cells from blood. Receptors originate from an adult in good health and CMV-seronegative. Each CDR3 is given with its conserved first and last residue. Each record gives: J gene, D gene, V gene, clone size, CDR3 protein, CDR3 DNA. A D gene is named only where the DNA matches it firmly. Some rows mark clone size as missing; the rest say once, few, many or name a class of expanded clone.

j_gene: TRBJ1-6; d_gene: TRBD1; v_gene: TRBV7-2; abundance: once; CDR3aa: CASSLDRGYNSPLHF; CDR3nt: TGTGCCAGCAGCCTTGACAGGGGCTATAATTCACCCCTCCACTTT
j_gene: TRBJ2-1; d_gene: NA; v_gene: TRBV7-6; abundance: NA; CDR3aa: CASSLAVRGALNEQFF; CDR3nt: TGTGCCAGCAGCTTAGCTGTAAGAGGAGCATTGAATGAGCAGTTCTTC
j_gene: TRBJ2-5; d_gene: TRBD1; v_gene: TRBV2; abundance: NA; CDR3aa: CASEGAETQYF; CDR3nt: TGTGCCAGCGAGGGGGCGGAGACCCAGTACTTC
j_gene: TRBJ2-5; d_gene: NA; v_gene: TRBV11-2; abundance: NA; CDR3aa: CASSSIQGRETQYF; CDR3nt: TGTGCCAGCAGCTCCATTCAGGGTAGAGAGACCCAGTACTTC
j_gene: TRBJ2-7; d_gene: TRBD2; v_gene: TRBV15; abundance: NA; CDR3aa: CATSTRALRWGGEQYF; CDR3nt: TGTGCCACCAGCACTAGGGCCCTCCGTTGGGGGGGCGAGCAGTACTTC
j_gene: TRBJ2-7; d_gene: NA; v_gene: TRBV2; abundance: once; CDR3aa: CASSELISYEQYF; CDR3nt: TGTGCCAGCAGTGAACTCATCTCCTACGAGCAGTACTTC
j_gene: TRBJ1-6; d_gene: NA; v_gene: TRBV15; abundance: NA; CDR3aa: CATSREPTNSPLHF; CDR3nt: TGTGCCACCAGCAGAGAACCGACCAATTCACCCCTCCACTTT
j_gene: TRBJ2-1; d_gene: TRBD2; v_gene: TRBV4-2; abundance: NA; CDR3aa: CASSRKTTSGTVGGYNEQFF; CDR3nt: TGTGCCAGCAGCCGAAAAACGACTAGCGGGACCGTTGGTGGCTACAATGAGCAGTTCTTC
j_gene: TRBJ2-3; d_gene: NA; v_gene: TRBV2; abundance: few; CDR3aa: CASSENGRTDTQYF; CDR3nt: TGTGCCAGCAGTGAAAACGGACGCACAGATACGCAGTATTTT
j_gene: TRBJ1-4; d_gene: TRBD1; v_gene: TRBV11-2; abundance: NA; CDR3aa: CASSRGYRGNEKLFF; CDR3nt: TGTGCCAGCAGCCGGGGGTACAGGGGGAATGAAAAACTGTTTTTT
j_gene: TRBJ2-7; d_gene: TRBD1; v_gene: TRBV6-1; abundance: NA; CDR3aa: CASSRDRVQYF; CDR3nt: TGTGCCAGCAGCCGGGACAGGGTACAGTACTTC
j_gene: TRBJ1-1; d_gene: NA; v_gene: TRBV29-1; abundance: NA; CDR3aa: CSIHRGYAVNTEAFF; CDR3nt: TGCAGCATCCACCGGGGCTATGCGGTGAACACTGAAGCTTTCTTT
j_gene: TRBJ2-5; d_gene: NA; v_gene: TRBV5-1; abundance: NA; CDR3aa: CASSRGNPQETQYF; CDR3nt: TGCGCCAGCAGCCGCGGGAATCCCCAAGAGACCCAGTACTTC
j_gene: TRBJ2-1; d_gene: NA; v_gene: TRBV28; abundance: NA; CDR3aa: CASSGHGGYNEQFF; CDR3nt: TGTGCCAGCAGTGGACACGGAGGCTACAATGAGCAGTTCTTC
j_gene: TRBJ2-7; d_gene: TRBD2; v_gene: TRBV6-6; abundance: NA; CDR3aa: CASSSPGGYYEQYF; CDR3nt: TGTGCCAGCAGTTCGCCGGGGGGGTACTACGAGCAGTACTTC
j_gene: TRBJ2-5; d_gene: NA; v_gene: TRBV6-1; abundance: NA; CDR3aa: CASSQGTLQETQYF; CDR3nt: TGTGCCAGCAGTCAAGGGACACTGCAAGAGACCCAGTACTTC
j_gene: TRBJ1-1; d_gene: TRBD1; v_gene: TRBV15; abundance: NA; CDR3aa: CATSVSGQGTEAFF; CDR3nt: TGTGCCACCAGCGTCTCGGGACAGGGAACTGAAGCTTTCTTT
j_gene: TRBJ1-6; d_gene: NA; v_gene: TRBV6-6; abundance: NA; CDR3aa: CASSPPGNNSPLHF; CDR3nt: TGTGCCAGCAGCCCCCCAGGAAATAATTCACCCCTCCACTTT
j_gene: TRBJ1-6; d_gene: NA; v_gene: TRBV5-1; abundance: NA; CDR3aa: CASSPSGAGVGSPLHF; CDR3nt: TGCGCCAGCAGCCCAAGTGGGGCAGGGGTAGGGTCACCCCTCCACTTT
j_gene: TRBJ1-5; d_gene: NA; v_gene: TRBV6-5; abundance: NA; CDR3aa: CASRLDGNQPQHF; CDR3nt: TGTGCCAGCAGGCTTGACGGAAATCAGCCCCAGCATTTT
j_gene: TRBJ1-2; d_gene: NA; v_gene: TRBV18; abundance: NA; CDR3aa: CASSPPSGRHGYTF; CDR3nt: TGTGCCAGCTCACCCCCTTCCGGGCGGCATGGCTACACCTTC
j_gene: TRBJ1-4; d_gene: TRBD1; v_gene: TRBV6-6; abundance: NA; CDR3aa: CASRGRDREEKLFF; CDR3nt: TGTGCCAGCAGGGGGAGGGACAGGGAGGAAAAACTGTTTTTT